The source of this TCR beta chain is a study of shared clonotypes between healthy human individuals. Study-level points and caveats: What naive subsets generally showed was a larger estimated richness than memory subsets showed. Approximately 5.4% of naive CD4 clonotypes were common to a few donors.

The ends were cut back, 5 bases at V and 0 bases at J, with 10 bases in the middle. From germline, CDR1 is SNHLY and CDR2 FYNNEI. The CDR3 runs to 14 residues. As for this clone: The antigen is unknown.

The study ran the assay at deep level. For each subset, genomic DNA was distributed in equal portions over several immunoSEQ plates. Here immunoSEQ multiplex PCR was the method, and the copy in TCRdb shows in-frame clones only, minus some. The table includes more than 850,000 clones, around 78% detected once. The V call is TRBV2, the J call TRBJ1-1, with a weak D call TRBD1 (5 bases). The origin of this receptor is a man aged 18 to 29 in good health. Some clones in this sample may be carry-over from other donors' samples. Sequenced material: memory CD4+ T cells from PBMCs. Subset given: CD45RA-negative fraction. This CDR3 is CASSPGRLNTEAFF. CDR3 nucleotides: TGTGCCAGCAGTCCAGGGAGATTGAACACTGAAGCTTTCTTT. Combining the CDR3 with reference TRBV2 and TRBJ1-1 gives the whole variable domain EPEVTQTPSHQVTQMGQEVILRCVPISNHLYFYWYRQILGQKVEFLVSFYNNEISEKSEIFDDQFSVERPDGSNFTLKIRSTKLEDSAMYFCASSPGRLNTEAFFGQGTRLTVV.